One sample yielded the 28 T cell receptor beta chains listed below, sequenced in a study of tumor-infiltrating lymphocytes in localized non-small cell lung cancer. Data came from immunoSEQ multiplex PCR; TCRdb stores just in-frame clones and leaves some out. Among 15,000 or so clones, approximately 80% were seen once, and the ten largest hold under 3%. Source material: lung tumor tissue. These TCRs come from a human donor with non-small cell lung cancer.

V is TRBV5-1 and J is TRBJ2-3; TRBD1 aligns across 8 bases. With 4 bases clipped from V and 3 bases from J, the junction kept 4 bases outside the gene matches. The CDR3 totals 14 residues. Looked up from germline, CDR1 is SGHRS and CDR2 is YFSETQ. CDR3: CASSMDRVTDTQYF. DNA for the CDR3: TGCGCCAGCAGCATGGACAGGGTTACAGATACGCAGTATTTT.

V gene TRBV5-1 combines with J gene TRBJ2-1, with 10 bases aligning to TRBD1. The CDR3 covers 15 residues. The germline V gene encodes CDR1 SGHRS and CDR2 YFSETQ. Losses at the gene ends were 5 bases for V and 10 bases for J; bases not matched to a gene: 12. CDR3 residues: CASSNLGTGVEEQFF. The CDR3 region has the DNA TGCGCCAGCAGTAATCTCGGGACAGGGGTTGAGGAGCAGTTCTTC.

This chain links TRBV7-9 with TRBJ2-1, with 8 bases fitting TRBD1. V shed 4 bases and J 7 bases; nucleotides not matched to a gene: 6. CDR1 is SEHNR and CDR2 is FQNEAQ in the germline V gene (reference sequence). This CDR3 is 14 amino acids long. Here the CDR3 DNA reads TGTGCCAGCAGCTCCAAGGACAGGGCTAATGAGCAGTTCTTC. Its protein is CASSSKDRANEQFF.

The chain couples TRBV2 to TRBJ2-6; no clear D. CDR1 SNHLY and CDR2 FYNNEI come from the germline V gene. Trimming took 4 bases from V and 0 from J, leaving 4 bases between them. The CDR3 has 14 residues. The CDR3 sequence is CASSGSSGANVLTF. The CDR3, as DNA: TGTGCCAGCAGTGGCAGCTCTGGGGCCAACGTCCTGACTTTC.

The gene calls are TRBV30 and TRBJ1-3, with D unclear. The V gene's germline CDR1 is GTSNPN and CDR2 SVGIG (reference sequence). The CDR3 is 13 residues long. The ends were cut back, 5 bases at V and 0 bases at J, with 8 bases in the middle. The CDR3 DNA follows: TGTGCCTGGGGGATGAGCTCTGGAAACACCATATATTTT. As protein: CAWGMSSGNTIYF.

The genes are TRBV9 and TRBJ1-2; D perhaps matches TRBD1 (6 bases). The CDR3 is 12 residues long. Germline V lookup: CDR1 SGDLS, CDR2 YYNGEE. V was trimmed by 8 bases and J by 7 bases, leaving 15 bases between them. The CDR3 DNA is TGTGCCAGTAATCAACAGGGCGCTGGCTACACCTTC. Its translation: CASNQQGAGYTF. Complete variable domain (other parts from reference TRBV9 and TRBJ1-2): DSGVTQTPKHLITATGQRVTLRCSPRSGDLSVYWYQQSLDQGLQFLIQYYNGEERAKGNILERFSAQQFPDLHSELNLSSLELGDSALYFCASNQQGAGYTFGSGTRLTVV.

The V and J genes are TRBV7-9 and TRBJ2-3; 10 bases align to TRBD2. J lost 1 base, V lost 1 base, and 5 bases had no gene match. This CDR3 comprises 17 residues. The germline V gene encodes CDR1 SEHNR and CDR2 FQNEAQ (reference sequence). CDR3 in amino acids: CASSLGLAGAGTDTQYF. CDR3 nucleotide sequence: TGTGCCAGCAGCTTAGGGCTAGCGGGGGCAGGCACAGATACGCAGTATTTT.

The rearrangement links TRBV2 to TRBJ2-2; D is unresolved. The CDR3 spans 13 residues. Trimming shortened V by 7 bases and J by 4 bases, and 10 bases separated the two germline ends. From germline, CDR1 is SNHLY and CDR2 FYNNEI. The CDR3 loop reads CASNPIGTGELFF. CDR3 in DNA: TGTGCCAGCAACCCAATAGGCACCGGGGAGCTGTTTTTT.

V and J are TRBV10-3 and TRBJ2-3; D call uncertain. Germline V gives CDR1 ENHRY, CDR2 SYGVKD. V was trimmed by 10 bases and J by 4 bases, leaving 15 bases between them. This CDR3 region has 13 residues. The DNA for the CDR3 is TGTGCCACCCTAATGCTTGGTGCAGATACGCAGTATTTT. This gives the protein CATLMLGADTQYF.

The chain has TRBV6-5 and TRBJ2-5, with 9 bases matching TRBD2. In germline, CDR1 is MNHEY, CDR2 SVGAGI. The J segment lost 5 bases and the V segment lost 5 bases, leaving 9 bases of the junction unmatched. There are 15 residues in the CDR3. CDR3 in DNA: TGTGCCAGCAGTATAGCGGGAGTCAGCGGGGAGACCCAGTACTTC. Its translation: CASSIAGVSGETQYF.

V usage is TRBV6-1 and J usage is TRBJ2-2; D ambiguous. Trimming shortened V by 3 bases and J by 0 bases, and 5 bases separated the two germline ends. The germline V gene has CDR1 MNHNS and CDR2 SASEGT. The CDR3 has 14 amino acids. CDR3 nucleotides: TGTGCCAGCAGTGATGGATCGAACACCGGGGAGCTGTTTTTT. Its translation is CASSDGSNTGELFF.

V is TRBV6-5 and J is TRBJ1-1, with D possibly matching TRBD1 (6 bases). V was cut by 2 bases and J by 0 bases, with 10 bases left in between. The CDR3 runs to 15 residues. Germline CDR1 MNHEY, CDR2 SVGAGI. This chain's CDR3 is CASSYGGNMNTEAFF. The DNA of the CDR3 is TGTGCCAGCAGTTACGGGGGCAACATGAACACTGAAGCTTTCTTT.

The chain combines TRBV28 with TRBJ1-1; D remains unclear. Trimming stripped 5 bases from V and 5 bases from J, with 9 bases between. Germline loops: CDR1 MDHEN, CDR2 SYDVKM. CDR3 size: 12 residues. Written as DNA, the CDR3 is TGTGCCAGCAGTCAAACAATAACTGAAGCTTTCTTT. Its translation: CASSQTITEAFF.

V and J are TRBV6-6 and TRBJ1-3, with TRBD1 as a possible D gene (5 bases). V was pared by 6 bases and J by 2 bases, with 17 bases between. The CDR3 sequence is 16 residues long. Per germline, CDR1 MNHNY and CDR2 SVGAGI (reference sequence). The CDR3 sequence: CASSKAIDSPGNTIYF. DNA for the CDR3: TGTGCCAGCAGCAAGGCTATCGACAGCCCTGGAAACACCATATATTTT.

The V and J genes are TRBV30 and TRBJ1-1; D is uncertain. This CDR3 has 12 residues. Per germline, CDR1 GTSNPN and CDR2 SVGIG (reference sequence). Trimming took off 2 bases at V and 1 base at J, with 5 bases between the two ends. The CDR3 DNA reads TGTGCCTGGAGTTTGGGGAACACTGAAGCTTTCTTT. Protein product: CAWSLGNTEAFF. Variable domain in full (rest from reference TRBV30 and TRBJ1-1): SQTIHQWPATLVQPVGSPLSLECTVEGTSNPNLYWYRQAAGRGLQLLFYSVGIGQISSEVPQNLSASRPQDRQFILSSKKLLLSDSGFYLCAWSLGNTEAFFGQGTRLTVV.

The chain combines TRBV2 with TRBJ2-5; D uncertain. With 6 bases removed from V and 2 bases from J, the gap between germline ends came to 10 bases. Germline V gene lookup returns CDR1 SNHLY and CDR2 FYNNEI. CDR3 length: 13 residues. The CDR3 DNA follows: TGTGCCAGCAGACGGACCGAACAAGAGACCCAGTACTTC. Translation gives CASRRTEQETQYF.

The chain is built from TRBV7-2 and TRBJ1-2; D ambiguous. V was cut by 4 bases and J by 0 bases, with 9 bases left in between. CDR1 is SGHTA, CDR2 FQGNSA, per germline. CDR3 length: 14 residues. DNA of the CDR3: TGTGCCAGCAGCTCCGGACGGGCTAACTATGGCTACACCTTC. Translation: CASSSGRANYGYTF.

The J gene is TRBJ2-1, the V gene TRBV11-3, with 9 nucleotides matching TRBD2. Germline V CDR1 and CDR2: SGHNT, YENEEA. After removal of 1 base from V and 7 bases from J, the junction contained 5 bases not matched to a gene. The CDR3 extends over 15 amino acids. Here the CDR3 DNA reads TGTGCCAGCAGCTTAGTGGAGCTAGCGGGAAATGAGCAGTTCTTC. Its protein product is CASSLVELAGNEQFF.

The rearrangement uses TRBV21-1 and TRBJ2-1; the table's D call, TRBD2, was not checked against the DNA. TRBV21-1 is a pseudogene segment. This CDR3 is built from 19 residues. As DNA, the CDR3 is TGTGCCAGCAGCAAAGCGCGAAATCCTACTAGCGGGAGTAAGGATGAGCAGTTCTTC. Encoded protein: CASSKARNPTSGSKDEQFF.

The CDR3, as DNA: TGTGCCACTCGACAGGGGGTCTACACTGAAGCTTTCTTT. Protein sequence: CATRQGVYTEAFF. The chain combines TRBV19 with TRBJ1-1; 9 bases match TRBD1. CDR3 length: 13 residues. V lost 10 bases and J lost 3; bases outside the gene matches: 6. The V gene's germline CDR1 is LNHDA and CDR2 SQIVND (reference sequence).

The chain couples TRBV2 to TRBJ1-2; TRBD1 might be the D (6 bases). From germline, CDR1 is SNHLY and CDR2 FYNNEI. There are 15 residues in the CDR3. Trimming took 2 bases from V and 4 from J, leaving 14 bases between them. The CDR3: CASSESGGRAYGYTF. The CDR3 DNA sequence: TGTGCCAGCAGTGAAAGCGGGGGCCGGGCCTATGGCTACACCTTC.

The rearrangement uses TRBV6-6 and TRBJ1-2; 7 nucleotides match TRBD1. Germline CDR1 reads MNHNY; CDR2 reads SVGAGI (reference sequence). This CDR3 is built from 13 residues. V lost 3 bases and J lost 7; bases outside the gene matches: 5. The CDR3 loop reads CASSYMAGGGYTF. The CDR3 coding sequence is TGTGCCAGCAGTTATATGGCAGGGGGTGGCTACACCTTC.

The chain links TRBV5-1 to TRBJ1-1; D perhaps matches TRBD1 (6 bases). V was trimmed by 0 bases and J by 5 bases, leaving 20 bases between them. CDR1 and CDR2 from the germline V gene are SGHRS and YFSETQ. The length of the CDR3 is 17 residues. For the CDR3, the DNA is TGCGCCAGCAGCTTGGCGCAGGGGTTCGGGTTGGGTACTGAAGCTTTCTTT. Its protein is CASSLAQGFGLGTEAFF.

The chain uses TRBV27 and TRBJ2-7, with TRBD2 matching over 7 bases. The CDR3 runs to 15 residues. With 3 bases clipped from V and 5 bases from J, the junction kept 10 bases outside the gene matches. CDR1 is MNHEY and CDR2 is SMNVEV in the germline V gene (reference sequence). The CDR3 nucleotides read TGTGCCAGCAGTTTGGGCTCGGGGGGTAAGGACGAGCAGTACTTC. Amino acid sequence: CASSLGSGGKDEQYF.

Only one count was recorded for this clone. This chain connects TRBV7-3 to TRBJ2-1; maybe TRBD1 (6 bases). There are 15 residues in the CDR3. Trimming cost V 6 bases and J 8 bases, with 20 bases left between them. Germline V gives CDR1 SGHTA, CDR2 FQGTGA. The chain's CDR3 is CASSSTGFKTDEQFF. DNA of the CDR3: TGTGCCAGCAGTTCGACAGGTTTTAAGACCGATGAGCAGTTCTTC.

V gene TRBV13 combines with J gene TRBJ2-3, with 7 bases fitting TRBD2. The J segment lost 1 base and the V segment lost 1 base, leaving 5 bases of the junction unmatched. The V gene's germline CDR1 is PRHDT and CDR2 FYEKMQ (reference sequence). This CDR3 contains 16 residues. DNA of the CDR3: TGTGCCAGCAGCTTAGCCGGGGGGTTGGGCACAGATACGCAGTATTTT. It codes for CASSLAGGLGTDTQYF.

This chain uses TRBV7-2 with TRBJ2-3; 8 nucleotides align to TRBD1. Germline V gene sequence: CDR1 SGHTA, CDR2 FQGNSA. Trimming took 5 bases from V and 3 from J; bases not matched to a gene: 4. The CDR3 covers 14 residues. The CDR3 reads CASSQDRETDTQYF. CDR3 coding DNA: TGTGCCAGCAGCCAGGACAGGGAGACAGATACGCAGTATTTT.

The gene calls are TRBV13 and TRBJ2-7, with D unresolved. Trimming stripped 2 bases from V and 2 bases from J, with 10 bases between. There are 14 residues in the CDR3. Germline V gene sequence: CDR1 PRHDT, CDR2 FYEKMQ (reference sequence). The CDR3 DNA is TGTGCCAGCAGCTTAACCAGGTTAGCCTACGAGCAGTACTTC. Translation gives CASSLTRLAYEQYF.